A selection of T cell receptor beta chains follows, all from one sample in a study of response to subunit inactivated influenza vaccine. TCRdb reprocessed the RT-PCR reads with MiXCR, giving one entry per CDR3 protein. The sample has 600,000 to 850,000 distinct CDR3 sequences; 13% to 15% are singletons. The sequencing here drew on PBMCs from blood, taken 14 days before vaccination. These receptors were taken from a man aged 45-65 years who received an inactivated influenza vaccine. Both conserved end residues are part of each CDR3. A D gene is named only where the DNA matches it firmly. Only part of the rows carry a size: once, few, many, or a class if the clone is expanded.

V gene,J gene,D gene,clone size,CDR3 length,CDR3 protein,CDR3 DNA
TRBV7-9,TRBJ2-3,.,few,12,CASSETSDTQYF,TGTGCCAGCAGCGAAACGTCCGATACGCAGTATTTT
TRBV2,TRBJ1-2,.,few,15,CASNPDRQADYGYTF,TGTGCCAGCAATCCAGACCGACAGGCAGACTATGGCTACACCTTC
TRBV20-1,TRBJ1-1,TRBD1,few,15,CSARGTGVGNTEAFF,TGCAGTGCTAGAGGTACAGGGGTGGGGAACACTGAAGCTTTCTTT
TRBV19,TRBJ2-5,.,.,13,CASSRHLQETQYF,TGTGCCAGTAGTCGGCACCTTCAAGAGACCCAGTACTTC
TRBV5-1,TRBJ2-7,.,.,13,CASSFDAAYEQYF,TGCGCCAGCAGCTTTGACGCCGCCTACGAGCAGTACTTC
TRBV12-3/TRBV12-4,TRBJ1-1,.,.,16,CASSLALVRGGTEAFF,TGTGCCAGCAGTTTAGCGCTGGTCAGGGGTGGCACTGAAGCTTTCTTT
TRBV7-9,TRBJ1-1,.,many,13,CASSLGGATEAFF,TGTGCCAGCAGCTTAGGAGGTGCCACTGAAGCTTTCTTT
TRBV2,TRBJ2-3,.,.,16,CASSYSRSPSTDTQYF,TGTGCCAGCAGTTACAGTCGCTCCCCCTCCACAGATACGCAGTATTTT
TRBV20-1,TRBJ1-5,.,.,14,CSANPGGVNQPQHF,TGCAGTGCTAACCCCGGCGGGGTAAATCAGCCCCAGCATTTT
TRBV20-1,TRBJ2-2,.,many,13,CSARAPAGGELFF,TGCAGTGCTAGAGCCCCGGCGGGCGGGGAGCTGTTTTTT
TRBV5-4,TRBJ2-2,TRBD2,.,18,CASSSGLAGGANTGELFF,TGTGCCAGCAGCTCGGGACTAGCGGGAGGCGCGAACACCGGGGAGCTGTTTTTT
TRBV2,TRBJ1-1,.,.,14,CASRAWGQVTEAFF,TGTGCCAGCAGGGCGTGGGGACAAGTCACTGAAGCTTTCTTT
TRBV11-2,TRBJ2-1,.,.,14,CASSGADGGNEQFF,TGTGCCAGCAGTGGGGCGGATGGGGGGAATGAGCAGTTCTTC
TRBV13,TRBJ2-5,TRBD2,.,16,CASSQWGTSGGRTQYF,TGTGCCAGCAGCCAGTGGGGGACTAGCGGGGGAAGGACCCAGTACTTC
TRBV7-8,TRBJ2-1,.,few,14,CASSLGWLAGEQFF,TGTGCCAGCAGCTTAGGTTGGCTGGCGGGGGAGCAGTTCTTC
TRBV4-3,TRBJ1-4,.,.,15,CASSQVWGAGEKLFF,TGCGCCAGCAGCCAAGTTTGGGGGGCGGGTGAAAAACTGTTTTTT
TRBV7-9,TRBJ1-5,.,.,15,CASSNTGQNNQPQHF,TGTGCCAGCAGCAATACCGGACAGAACAATCAGCCCCAGCATTTT
TRBV4-3,TRBJ2-2,.,few,15,CASSQEAGNTGELFF,TGCGCCAGCAGCCAAGAAGCAGGCAACACCGGGGAGCTGTTTTTT
TRBV10-1,TRBJ1-6,TRBD1,few,14,CASSAGTGDSPLHF,TGCGCCAGCAGTGCAGGGACAGGGGATTCACCCCTCCACTTT
TRBV5-6,TRBJ2-1,TRBD2,.,18,CASSRTRTSARGYNEQFF,TGTGCCAGCAGCCGAACAAGGACTAGCGCCCGGGGGTACAATGAGCAGTTCTTC
TRBV24-1,TRBJ2-1,TRBD2,few,16,CATSDHSGTSGNKQFF,TGTGCCACCAGTGATCACTCCGGGACTAGCGGGAATAAGCAGTTCTTC
TRBV12-3/TRBV12-4,TRBJ2-1,.,.,13,CASKPNGPGGQFF,TGTGCCAGCAAGCCTAACGGGCCTGGGGGGCAGTTCTTC
TRBV5-1,TRBJ1-1,.,.,15,CASSLGAGQNTEAFF,TGCGCCAGCAGCTTGGGGGCGGGACAGAACACTGAAGCTTTCTTT
TRBV5-1,TRBJ1-2,TRBD1,many,15,CASSWQQGAKYGYTF,TGCGCCAGCAGCTGGCAACAGGGGGCGAAGTATGGCTACACCTTC
TRBV20-1,TRBJ2-1,.,.,12,CSGGETGNEQFF,TGCAGTGGGGGGGAGACAGGGAATGAGCAGTTCTTC
TRBV2,TRBJ1-2,TRBD1,.,15,CASAREDRGPYGYTF,TGTGCCAGCGCACGGGAGGACAGGGGGCCCTATGGCTACACCTTC
TRBV27,TRBJ2-1,TRBD1,few,16,CASSTLTGNLYNEQFF,TGTGCCAGCAGTACCCTGACAGGGAACCTCTACAATGAGCAGTTCTTC
TRBV7-2,TRBJ2-1,.,.,14,CASSLSQGHNEQFF,TGTGCCAGCAGCTTAAGTCAGGGCCACAATGAGCAGTTCTTC
TRBV6-5,TRBJ2-7,.,.,15,CASSYQSAVAYEQYF,TGTGCCAGCAGTTATCAAAGTGCCGTGGCCTACGAGCAGTACTTC
TRBV12-1,TRBJ2-7,.,few,15,CASTPGGLSSYEQYF,TGTGCCAGCACTCCAGGCGGGTTGAGCTCCTACGAGCAGTACTTC
TRBV10-3,TRBJ2-3,TRBD1,many,13,CAIRQGVTDTQYF,TGTGCCATTAGACAGGGGGTAACAGATACGCAGTATTTT
TRBV9,TRBJ2-7,TRBD2,.,14,CASSVGGLAHEQYF,TGTGCCAGCAGCGTAGGGGGACTAGCCCACGAGCAGTACTTC
TRBV7-2,TRBJ2-1,TRBD2,few,16,CASSLTAGGPQGEQFF,TGTGCCAGCAGCTTAACAGCGGGAGGGCCTCAGGGTGAGCAGTTCTTC
TRBV28,TRBJ2-1,TRBD2,.,15,CASSWTSGSFDEQFF,TGTGCCAGCAGCTGGACTAGCGGGAGCTTTGATGAGCAGTTCTTC
TRBV4-1,TRBJ2-7,.,many,14,CASSQIGMSYEQYF,TGCGCCAGCAGCCAGATCGGGATGTCCTACGAGCAGTACTTC
TRBV27,TRBJ2-5,TRBD1,.,15,CASSPNTGGGETQYF,TGTGCCAGCAGTCCAAACACAGGGGGCGGGGAGACCCAGTACTTC
TRBV5-1,TRBJ1-1,TRBD1,many,17,CASSLKGQTNMNTEAFF,TGCGCCAGCAGCCTAAAGGGACAGACAAACATGAACACTGAAGCTTTCTTT
TRBV6-1,TRBJ2-7,.,.,15,CASTMPTASSYEQYF,TGTGCCAGCACGATGCCGACGGCGAGCTCCTACGAGCAGTACTTC
TRBV27,TRBJ2-2,TRBD1,.,17,CASSIHGQGLNTGELFF,TGTGCCAGCAGTATCCACGGACAGGGGTTGAACACCGGGGAGCTGTTTTTT
TRBV29-1,TRBJ2-2,TRBD1,many,14,CSARDRGNPGELFF,TGCAGTGCCAGGGACAGGGGTAACCCCGGGGAGCTGTTTTTT
TRBV7-2,TRBJ2-5,.,many,14,CASSPYSLQETQYF,TGTGCCAGCAGCCCTTACAGTCTCCAAGAGACCCAGTACTTC
TRBV15,TRBJ1-4,TRBD1,few,14,CATSRAGQGGKLFF,TGTGCCACCAGCAGAGCCGGACAGGGAGGAAAACTGTTTTTT
TRBV5-5,TRBJ2-3,.,few,14,CASSWREGADTQYF,TGTGCCAGCAGCTGGCGTGAGGGGGCAGATACGCAGTATTTT
TRBV11-2,TRBJ1-1,.,once,16,CASSFGQWGMNTEAFF,TGTGCCAGCAGCTTCGGACAGTGGGGCATGAACACTGAAGCTTTCTTT
TRBV20-1,TRBJ2-3,.,few,11,CSASRMPTQYF,TGCAGTGCTAGCCGTATGCCTACGCAGTATTTT
TRBV11-2,TRBJ1-2,.,few,15,CASSLDSFGRNGYTF,TGTGCCAGCAGCTTAGACTCTTTTGGCCGGAATGGCTACACCTTC
TRBV5-1,TRBJ1-4,.,.,16,CASSHAVGSPNEKLFF,TGCGCCAGCAGTCACGCCGTCGGCAGTCCTAATGAAAAACTGTTTTTT
TRBV6-1,TRBJ2-3,TRBD2,few,16,CASSRGGAGGTDTQYF,TGTGCCAGCAGTCGGGGCGGTGCGGGAGGCACAGATACGCAGTATTTT
TRBV7-8,TRBJ2-7,TRBD2,few,15,CASSLLAGFSDEQYF,TGTGCCAGCAGCTTACTAGCGGGATTCTCGGACGAGCAGTACTTC
TRBV20-1,TRBJ1-4,TRBD1,many,12,CSARTGGEKLFF,TGCAGTGCTCGAACAGGGGGTGAAAAACTGTTTTTT
TRBV2,TRBJ2-5,.,.,13,CASSDNHQETQYF,TGTGCCAGCAGTGACAACCACCAAGAGACCCAGTACTTC